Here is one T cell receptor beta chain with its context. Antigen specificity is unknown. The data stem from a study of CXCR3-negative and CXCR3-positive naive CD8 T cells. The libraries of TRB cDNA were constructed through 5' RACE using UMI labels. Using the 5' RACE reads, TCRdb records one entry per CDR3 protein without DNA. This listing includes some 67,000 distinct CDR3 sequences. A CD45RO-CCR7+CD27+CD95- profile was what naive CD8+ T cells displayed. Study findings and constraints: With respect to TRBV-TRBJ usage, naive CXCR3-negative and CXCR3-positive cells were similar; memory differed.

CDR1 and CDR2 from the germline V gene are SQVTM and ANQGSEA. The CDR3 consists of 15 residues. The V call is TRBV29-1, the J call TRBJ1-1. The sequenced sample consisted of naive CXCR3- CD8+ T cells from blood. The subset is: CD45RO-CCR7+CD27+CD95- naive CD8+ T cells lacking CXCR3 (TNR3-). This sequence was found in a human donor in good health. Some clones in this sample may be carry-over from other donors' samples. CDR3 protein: CSVRNVGLWNTEAFF.